The clone carrying this TCR beta chain was detected a few times. Its antigen is not identified. MiXCR, applied by TCRdb to the 5' RACE reads, yields one record per CDR3 protein. In the table there are 620,000 or so distinct CDR3 sequences, roughly 17% of which are singletons. These data are taken from a study of T cells after yellow fever vaccination. Study observations and caveats: CD4 and CD8 compartments shared a small share of clonotypes.

The sample here was PBMCs, taken about 5 days after the first yellow fever vaccination. The receptor was derived from a man between 18 and 35 years old who received the YFV17D yellow fever vaccine.

The chain's CDR3 is CAGGVTAMNTEAFF. The CDR3 DNA is TGTGCCGGGGGGGTGACGGCCATGAACACTGAAGCTTTCTTT. V usage is TRBV30 and J usage is TRBJ1-1; a possible D gene is TRBD1 (5 bases). V was pared by 8 bases and J by 0 bases, with 16 bases between. Germline assignment: CDR1 GTSNPN and CDR2 SVGIG (reference sequence). The CDR3 runs to 14 residues.